The 25 T cell receptor beta chains below all came from one sample that was sequenced in a study of blood T cells in healthy people across ages. Combining a sample-barcoded 5' primer with a J-beta primer mix, a second PCR ran for roughly 7 to 11 cycles. Via MiXCR, TCRdb re-called the 5' RACE reads, giving one row per CDR3 protein. The sample includes roughly 790,000 distinct CDR3 sequences, roughly 45% seen only once; the top ten take 20% to 25%. What was sequenced was blood. These receptors were collected from a woman aged 55-70 years in good health.

The chain combines TRBV7-9 with TRBJ2-7, with TRBD1 matching 10 bases. V was pared by 3 bases and J by 5 bases, with 7 bases of the junction left unmatched. The CDR3 is 15 residues long. Germline assignment: CDR1 SEHNR and CDR2 FQNEAQ (reference sequence). In DNA form, the CDR3 reads TGTGCCAGCAGCTTCGGACAGGGGGTCTTCCACGAGCAGTACTTC. It is translated as CASSFGQGVFHEQYF.

This clonotype was seen repeatedly, ten times or more. The gene calls are TRBV6-1 and TRBJ2-3, with D possibly TRBD2 on 5 matching bases. CDR3 size: 16 residues. Germline CDR1 and CDR2: MNHNS and SASEGT. The V gene lost 4 bases and the J gene lost 0 bases, with 14 bases spanning the gap. The CDR3 reads CASSGPRGFSTDTQYF. DNA for the CDR3: TGTGCCAGCAGTGGCCCCCGGGGTTTCAGCACAGATACGCAGTATTTT.

The chain links TRBV7-9 to TRBJ2-7, with D perhaps matching TRBD2 (7 bases). Deletions cut 1 base from V and 5 bases from J, with 24 bases between. The CDR3 loop spans 18 amino acids. Per germline, CDR1 SEHNR and CDR2 FQNEAQ (reference sequence). The CDR3 nucleotides read TGTGCCAGCAGCTTAGGCCGTATTTGGGTCCGGGGGGCGGACGAGCAGTACTTC. Amino acid sequence: CASSLGRIWVRGADEQYF.

This clonotype occurred a few times. The V gene is TRBV7-6, the J gene TRBJ2-1, with D hard to call. The CDR3 has 13 residues. V was trimmed by 5 bases and J by 1 base, leaving 6 bases between them. Per the germline V gene, CDR1 is SGHVS and CDR2 is FNYEAQ. CDR3 bases: TGTGCCAGCAGCGGGAAGTCCTACAATGAGCAGTTCTTC. This translates into CASSGKSYNEQFF.

This clonotype has a single count. V and J are TRBV15 and TRBJ2-2; D uncertain. The V end lost 0 bases, the J end lost 4 bases, and 9 bases lay between the germline ends. Germline V lookup: CDR1 LNHNV, CDR2 YYDKDF (reference sequence). This CDR3 has 15 amino acids. CDR3 bases: TGTGCCACCAGCAGAGATCTTGGACGCACCGGGGAGCTGTTTTTT. Translation gives CATSRDLGRTGELFF.

This clonotype was counted many times. CDR3 loop: CASSVDEKLFF. CDR3 in DNA: TGTGCCAGCAGCGTAGATGAAAAACTGTTTTTT. V is TRBV2 and J is TRBJ1-4; D remains unclear. Trimming removed 6 bases at V and 6 bases at J, with 5 bases between. Germline values: CDR1 SNHLY, CDR2 FYNNEI. This CDR3 region has 11 residues.

V usage is TRBV20-1 and J usage is TRBJ1-6; D is uncertain. CDR3 length equals 14 residues. The V and J ends lost 6 bases and 4 bases respectively, with 13 bases between them. Per the germline V gene, CDR1 is DFQATT and CDR2 is SNEGSKA (reference sequence). Here the CDR3 DNA reads TGCAGTGCCCCCGTCCAGGTTTATAATTCACCCCTCCACTTT. Its translation: CSAPVQVYNSPLHF.

This clonotype turned up a few times. This chain joins TRBV10-3 and TRBJ2-3, with 7 bases aligning to TRBD2. The CDR3 consists of 15 residues. With 6 bases clipped from V and 4 bases from J, the junction kept 10 bases outside the gene matches. CDR1 ENHRY and CDR2 SYGVKD come from the germline V gene. The CDR3 sequence is CAISDSGRGSDTQYF. The DNA of the CDR3 is TGTGCCATCAGCGATTCAGGGAGGGGATCAGATACGCAGTATTTT.

This clonotype was observed at least ten times. The chain couples TRBV5-1 to TRBJ2-7; D perhaps matches TRBD2 (6 bases). The CDR3 is made up of 15 amino acids. V lost 5 bases, J lost 0 bases, and 15 bases lay in between. Germline V gene lookup returns CDR1 SGHRS and CDR2 YFSETQ. This CDR3 is CASSPSSVSSYEQYF. The CDR3 DNA sequence: TGCGCCAGCAGTCCTTCTAGCGTGAGCTCCTACGAGCAGTACTTC.

The chain has TRBV7-2 and TRBJ2-7, with D unresolved. Per germline, CDR1 SGHTA and CDR2 FQGNSA. CDR3 length: 12 residues. Trimming removed 3 bases from V and 6 bases from J, with 9 bases in between. The CDR3 nucleotides are TGTGCCAGCAGCTTGTTTGCCCCCGAGCAGTACTTC. Translated, it gives CASSLFAPEQYF.

About this clonotype: A much larger clone differs by one base, so this may be a read error. V gene TRBV20-1 combines with J gene TRBJ2-5; 9 positions agree with TRBD1. The CDR3 contains 13 residues. Germline V gives CDR1 DFQATT, CDR2 SNEGSKA (reference sequence). CDR3 residues: CSARDREQEIQYF. The CDR3 region has the DNA TGCAGTGCAAGGGACAGGGAGCAAGAGATCCAGTACTTC.

This clonotype was counted ten times or more. This chain connects TRBV5-1 to TRBJ2-3, with TRBD1 matching 9 bases. V gave up 4 bases and J gave up 2 bases; unmatched junction bases: 5. Germline V gives CDR1 SGHRS, CDR2 YFSETQ. This CDR3 region has 15 residues. Here the CDR3 DNA reads TGCGCCAGCAGCCCTGGGACAGGGATCACAGATACGCAGTATTTT. Translating gives CASSPGTGITDTQYF.

The table lists this clonotype with many counts. V gene TRBV3-1 combines with J gene TRBJ2-1, with 8 nucleotides matching TRBD2. Germline trimming cut 1 base from V and 4 bases from J; bases unmatched to any gene: 6. The CDR3 has 16 residues. The germline CDR1 and CDR2 sequences are LGHDT and YNNKEL (reference sequence). CDR3 sequence reads: CASSQGLAGMYNEQFF. CDR3 DNA: TGTGCCAGCAGCCAAGGCCTAGCGGGCATGTACAATGAGCAGTTCTTC.

This clonotype was seen a few times. The J gene is TRBJ2-7, the V gene TRBV6-2 or TRBV6-3, with 12 bases that match TRBD2. Germline assignment: CDR1 MNHEY and CDR2 SVGEGT. This CDR3 region has 18 residues. Losses at the gene ends were 6 bases for V and 3 bases for J; bases not matched to a gene: 15. CDR3 sequence: CASSPASGRAMMGYEQYF. CDR3 coding DNA: TGTGCCAGCAGCCCGGCTAGCGGGAGGGCCATGATGGGCTACGAGCAGTACTTC.

This clonotype was detected a few times. This sequence joins TRBV5-5 and TRBJ1-2; no reliable D call. V was shortened by 4 bases and J by 3 bases, with 10 bases between the two germline ends. Germline loops: CDR1 SGHKS, CDR2 YYEKEE (reference sequence). This CDR3 spans 13 amino acids. Here the CDR3 DNA reads TGTGCCAGCAGCATAAGCGGGGACTATGGCTACACCTTC. Its protein is CASSISGDYGYTF.

In its sample, this clonotype was seen a few times. The V and J genes are TRBV7-3 and TRBJ2-1; 8 nucleotides line up with TRBD1. Gene TRBJ2-7 matches the end of the DNA better, so the J call may be wrong. CDR1 is SGHTA, CDR2 FQGTGA, per germline. This CDR3 is 11 amino acids long. The CDR3 nucleotides are TGTGCCAGCAGGCGACAGGGGGAGCAGTACTTC. It codes for CASRRQGEQYF.

This clonotype was counted at least ten times. V usage is TRBV6-5 and J usage is TRBJ2-5, with D perhaps being TRBD1 or TRBD2 (5 bases each). The CDR3 loop spans 14 amino acids. The germline V gene encodes CDR1 MNHEY and CDR2 SVGAGI. V lost 4 bases and J lost 1, with 10 bases in between. CDR3 sequence (DNA): TGTGCCAGCAGTTGGGGGACCGTCCAAGAGACCCAGTACTTC. Encoded protein: CASSWGTVQETQYF.

This clonotype was recorded many times. The rearrangement uses TRBV12-3 or TRBV12-4 and TRBJ2-3; 7 bases line up with TRBD2. The junction had 0 bases not matched to a gene; V was cut back by 8 bases and J by 4 bases. The CDR3 consists of 11 residues. CDR3 protein: CASRGADTQYF. CDR3 DNA: TGTGCCAGCCGGGGGGCAGATACGCAGTATTTT.

The J gene is TRBJ1-2, the V gene TRBV28, with D possibly matching TRBD1 (5 bases). V was trimmed by 0 bases and J by 5 bases, leaving 13 bases between them. The CDR3 is 15 residues long. Germline V gives CDR1 MDHEN, CDR2 SYDVKM. This chain's CDR3 is CASSLWNRSRYGYTF. In DNA, the CDR3 is TGTGCCAGCAGTTTATGGAACAGGTCCCGATATGGCTACACCTTC.

Turning to this clonotype: The junction differs from germline at one of its ends, possibly a read error. The chain joins TRBV7-8 to TRBJ2-1; tentatively, D is TRBD2 (6 bases). CDR1 and CDR2 from the germline V gene are SGHVS and FQNEAQ. There are 13 residues in the CDR3. CDR3 in amino acids: CASSLGPRRGQFF. CDR3 nucleotide sequence: TGCGCCAGCAGCTTAGGACCACGGAGGGGGCAGTTCTTC. The whole variable domain, remainder taken from reference TRBV7-8 and TRBJ2-1, is GAGVSQSPRYKVAKRGQDVALRCDPISGHVSLFWYQQALGQGPEFLTYFQNEAQLDKSGLPSDRFFAERPEGSVSTLKIQRTQQEDSAVYLCASSLGPRRGQFFGPGTRLTVL.

V and J are TRBV12-3 or TRBV12-4 and TRBJ2-1; the match to TRBD1 covers 11 bases. Unmatched junction bases numbered 18, after V lost 1 base and J lost 10 bases. This CDR3 region has 19 residues. In nucleotides, the CDR3 is TGTGCCAGCAGTTTAGTTCGGGACAGGGGGTTACTTGAAGGATACGAGCAGTTCTTC. It specifies CASSLVRDRGLLEGYEQFF.

The chain carries TRBV29-1 and TRBJ2-1, with a weak D call TRBD1 (6 bases). Trimming stripped 1 base from V and 6 bases from J, with 13 bases between. The CDR3 runs 14 residues. Germline CDR1 is SQVTM and CDR2 is ANQGSEA. For the CDR3, the DNA is TGCAGCGTTGAAGCGCGCCCAGGGGCCAATGAGCAGTTCTTC. Translating gives CSVEARPGANEQFF.

V gene TRBV4-1 combines with J gene TRBJ2-7; D unclear. Germline loops: CDR1 MGHRA, CDR2 YSYEKL. Trimming removed 0 bases at V and 0 bases at J, with 12 bases between. This CDR3 has 16 amino acids. The CDR3 bases are TGCGCCAGCAGCCAAGAGCCCTCCGTCTCCTCCTACGAGCAGTACTTC. This translates into CASSQEPSVSSYEQYF.

This clonotype has ten or more counts. The rearrangement links TRBV20-1 to TRBJ2-3, with a weak D call TRBD1 (5 bases). Looked up from germline, CDR1 is DFQATT and CDR2 is SNEGSKA (reference sequence). V was trimmed by 6 bases and J by 0 bases, leaving 16 bases between them. CDR3 length: 15 residues. The DNA of the CDR3 is TGCAGTGCCCGACGACAGTATGGTAGCACAGATACGCAGTATTTT. Translated: CSARRQYGSTDTQYF.

The chain recombines TRBV12-3 or TRBV12-4 with TRBJ1-5; TRBD1 might be the D (6 bases). The CDR3 length is 13 residues. Trimming stripped 4 bases from V and 4 bases from J, with 8 bases between. The CDR3: CASSWTANQPQHF. The CDR3 nucleotides are TGTGCCAGCAGTTGGACAGCTAATCAGCCCCAGCATTTT.